This entry lists 26 T cell receptor beta chains sequenced from one sample in a study of blood T cell repertoires in COVID-19. The repertoire was sequenced with immunoSEQ multiplex PCR; TCRdb's copy has only in-frame clones and lacks some. Among 350,000 or so clones, about 88% were seen once, and the ten largest hold 0.85% to 1.3%. Sequences were obtained from PBMCs or T cells enriched from blood (not recorded which). The receptors here all came from a woman in her 30s who had been exposed to COVID-19.

This clone was seen only a few times. The V gene is TRBV5-8, the J gene TRBJ1-6; 10 bases map to TRBD1. CDR3 length: 15 amino acids. With V trimmed by 4 bases and J by 6 bases, 4 bases remained unmatched. The germline V gene encodes CDR1 SGHTS and CDR2 YDEGEE. The CDR3 DNA sequence: TGTGCCAGCAGCGGAAGGGACAGGGGTAATTCACCCCTCCACTTT. Encoded protein: CASSGRDRGNSPLHF. Filled out from reference TRBV5-8 and TRBJ1-6, the complete variable domain reads EAGVTQSPTHLIKTRGQQATLRCSPISGHTSVYWYQQALGLGLQFLLWYDEGEERNRGNFPPRFSGRQFPNYSSELNVNALELEDSALYLCASSGRDRGNSPLHFGNGTRLTVT.

The genes are TRBV25-1 and TRBJ2-1; maybe TRBD1 (6 bases). CDR3 size: 13 residues. The V gene's germline CDR1 is MGHDK and CDR2 SYGVNS. The V end lost 3 bases, the J end lost 10 bases, and 13 bases lay between the germline ends. The CDR3 coding sequence is TGTGCCAGCAGTGATTACAGGGTCTACGAGCAGTTCTTC. It is translated as CASSDYRVYEQFF.

The genes are TRBV27 and TRBJ1-6; a possible D gene is TRBD1 (6 bases). The ends were cut back, 0 bases at V and 3 bases at J, with 6 bases in the middle. CDR3 length: 15 residues. Germline CDR1 is MNHEY and CDR2 is SMNVEV (reference sequence). Here the CDR3 DNA reads TGTGCCAGCAGTTTATCAGGGGGCTATAATTCACCCCTCCACTTT. Its translation is CASSLSGGYNSPLHF.

This clone was counted once. This chain links TRBV19 with TRBJ1-5; 7 positions match TRBD1. The CDR3 is made up of 15 amino acids. V lost 1 base and J lost 5; bases outside the gene matches: 5. The germline V gene has CDR1 LNHDA and CDR2 SQIVND (reference sequence). CDR3 loop: CASSIGADRDQPQHF. The CDR3 nucleotides are TGTGCCAGTAGTATAGGTGCCGACAGGGATCAGCCCCAGCATTTT.

This chain uses TRBV5-1 with TRBJ2-7; 11 nucleotides match TRBD2. The CDR3 extends over 16 amino acids. Trimming at V came to 3 bases and at J to 3 bases, leaving 8 bases not matched to a gene. Per the germline V gene, CDR1 is SGHRS and CDR2 is YFSETQ. The CDR3 protein is CASSYASGLADYEQYF. CDR3 coding DNA: TGCGCCAGCAGCTATGCCTCGGGACTAGCGGACTACGAGCAGTACTTC.

The V call is TRBV11-2, the J call TRBJ2-2; a possible D gene is TRBD2 (5 bases). Per germline, CDR1 SGHAT and CDR2 FQNNGV. Between the trimmed V and J ends, which lost 1 base and 8 bases, there was a span of 14 bases. The CDR3 runs 15 residues. The DNA of the CDR3 is TGTGCCAGCAGCTTAGTAATTAGCGTCGGGGGGGAGCTGTTTTTT. Translation: CASSLVISVGGELFF.

To note about this clone: A read error may account for a junction end that differs from germline. This chain uses TRBV11-2 with TRBJ1-3, with D possibly TRBD1 on 6 matching bases. CDR1 and CDR2 (germline): SGHAT, FQNNGV. This CDR3 has 16 residues. The CDR3 nucleotides are TGTGCCAGCAGCGTAGAACGGGGGGCTGGTGGAAACACCATATATTTT. Translated: CASSVERGAGGNTIYF.

This clone has only a few counts. The chain joins TRBV27 to TRBJ2-7; TRBD2 is a possible D gene (5 bases). Germline V gene lookup returns CDR1 MNHEY and CDR2 SMNVEV (reference sequence). The V end lost 1 base, the J end lost 3 bases, and 7 bases lay between the germline ends. CDR3 length equals 13 residues. CDR3 sequence reads: CASSLLGDYEQYF. CDR3 sequence (DNA): TGTGCCAGCAGTTTATTGGGAGACTACGAGCAGTACTTC.

The J gene is TRBJ2-1, the V gene TRBV29-1; 8 nucleotides match TRBD2. From germline, CDR1 is SQVTM and CDR2 ANQGSEA. Germline trimming cut 4 bases from V and 6 bases from J; bases unmatched to any gene: 2. The CDR3 is 12 amino acids. The CDR3 loop reads CSVVSGSNEQFF. The DNA for the CDR3 is TGCAGCGTTGTCAGCGGGAGCAATGAGCAGTTCTTC.

The chain employs TRBV11-3 and TRBJ1-1, with 8 bases that match TRBD1. Losses at the gene ends were 5 bases for V and 5 bases for J; bases not matched to a gene: 7. The CDR3 extends over 14 amino acids. CDR1 and CDR2 from the germline V gene are SGHNT and YENEEA. CDR3: CASSPTGVLTEAFF. Here the CDR3 DNA reads TGTGCCAGCAGCCCGACAGGGGTATTAACTGAAGCTTTCTTT.

CDR3 in DNA: TGTGCCAGCAGCCCGACAGGAACCTCTACCTACGAGCAGTACTTC. It yields the protein CASSPTGTSTYEQYF. The chain combines TRBV3-1 (or the pseudogene TRBV3-2) with TRBJ2-7, with D maybe TRBD1 (6 bases). The germline V gene encodes CDR1 LGHDT and CDR2 YNNKEL (reference sequence). This CDR3 contains 15 residues. V was clipped by 4 bases and J by 2 bases, with 15 bases between them.

This chain joins TRBV10-3 and TRBJ1-5; a weak D match, TRBD1 (5 bases). With 1 base removed from V and 4 bases from J, the gap between germline ends came to 8 bases. The CDR3 totals 14 residues. Germline CDR1 and CDR2: ENHRY and SYGVKD. CDR3 residues: CAISEWGVNQPQHF. The CDR3 nucleotides are TGTGCCATCAGTGAGTGGGGGGTAAATCAGCCCCAGCATTTT.

The gene calls are TRBV3-1 (or the pseudogene TRBV3-2) and TRBJ1-2, with D hard to call. Germline V CDR1 and CDR2: LGHDT, YNNKEL (reference sequence). V was shortened by 4 bases and J by 8 bases, with 20 bases between the two germline ends. The CDR3 consists of 15 residues. CDR3 coding DNA: TGTGCCAGCAGCCCTCAACCCAGCCCCGGGGTAGGCTACACCTTC. It encodes CASSPQPSPGVGYTF.

This chain links TRBV12-3 or TRBV12-4 with TRBJ2-7, with D tentatively TRBD2 (5 bases). V lost 3 bases, J lost 3 bases, and 9 bases lay in between. This CDR3 has 13 residues. The CDR3 DNA follows: TGTGCCAGCAGTTTTACTAGAAACTACGAGCAGTACTTC. Translation: CASSFTRNYEQYF.

The V and J genes are TRBV16 and TRBJ2-3; 7 nucleotides agree with TRBD2. The V gene's germline CDR1 is KGHSY and CDR2 FQNENV. V lost 4 bases to trimming and J lost 2 bases; unmatched junction nucleotides: 9. This CDR3 is built from 16 residues. The CDR3 here is CASSPLRRENTDTQYF. The CDR3 bases are TGTGCCAGCAGCCCCTTGCGGCGGGAGAACACAGATACGCAGTATTTT.

The chain employs TRBV19 and TRBJ2-6, with TRBD1 as a possible D gene (5 bases). V shed 7 bases and J shed 1 base, with 11 bases lying between them. This CDR3 contains 15 residues. Germline CDR1 is LNHDA and CDR2 is SQIVND (reference sequence). CDR3 amino acids: CASTDQGSGANVLTF. The DNA for the CDR3 is TGTGCCAGTACGGATCAGGGTTCTGGGGCCAACGTCCTGACTTTC.

The CDR3: CASSLGAGGNSPLHF. CDR3 coding DNA: TGTGCCAGCAGCTTGGGGGCGGGCGGCAATTCACCCCTCCACTTT. V and J are TRBV7-6 and TRBJ1-6, with D possibly being TRBD1 (6 bases). Germline CDR1 and CDR2: SGHVS and FNYEAQ. There are 15 residues in the CDR3. V lost 3 bases to trimming and J lost 7 bases, with 13 bases between them.

The V and J genes are TRBV7-2 and TRBJ2-7; TRBD1 agrees at 7 bases. The CDR3 length is 15 residues. The ends lost 1 base at V and 1 base at J; junction bases unmatched: 4. Germline loops: CDR1 SGHTA, CDR2 FQGNSA. The CDR3 nucleotides read TGTGCCAGCAGCTTAGTTTGGGACAGTTCCTACGAGCAGTACTTC. It translates to CASSLVWDSSYEQYF.

CDR3 sequence (DNA): TGTGCCAGCTCACTCCGGACAGGCGATCAGCCCCAGCATTTT. Translated: CASSLRTGDQPQHF. The V and J genes are TRBV18 and TRBJ1-5; 7 bases agree with TRBD1. Trimming cost V 4 bases and J 5 bases; bases outside gene matches: 5. The CDR3 spans 14 residues. Germline loops: CDR1 KGHSH, CDR2 LQKENI.

This clone turned up a few times. The chain couples TRBV4-2 to TRBJ1-6; D is ambiguous. The V end was cut by 1 base, the J end by 9 bases, with 13 bases between. CDR1 is LGHNA and CDR2 is YNFKEQ in the germline V gene. This CDR3 comprises 15 residues. The CDR3 here is CASSQGWEAGSPLHF. The CDR3 DNA reads as TGTGCCAGCAGCCAAGGGTGGGAGGCGGGTTCACCCCTCCACTTT.

In regard to this clone: Other DNA sequences of this sample code for an identical CDR3. The rearrangement uses TRBV30 and TRBJ2-7, with D possibly being TRBD2 (6 bases). CDR3 size: 13 residues. Germline V gives CDR1 GTSNPN, CDR2 SVGIG (reference sequence). Trimming removed 1 base at V and 2 bases at J, with 9 bases between. The CDR3 is CAWSGGGAYEQYF. CDR3 bases: TGTGCCTGGAGTGGGGGAGGAGCCTACGAGCAGTACTTC.

The chain combines TRBV5-1 with TRBJ2-3; D not resolved. The CDR3 is 15 amino acids. CDR1 and CDR2 from the germline V gene are SGHRS and YFSETQ. V was pared by 0 bases and J by 0 bases, with 8 bases between. CDR3 in amino acids: CASSLEAPSTDTQYF. The CDR3 DNA reads TGCGCCAGCAGCTTGGAAGCCCCCAGCACAGATACGCAGTATTTT.

The rearrangement uses TRBV7-3 and TRBJ2-5; TRBD1 matches 8 bases. The CDR3 extends over 17 amino acids. Germline V lookup: CDR1 SGHTA, CDR2 FQGTGA. The J segment lost 5 bases and the V segment lost 0 bases, leaving 11 bases of the junction unmatched. As DNA, the CDR3 is TGTGCCAGCAGCTTAACGGGTACAGGGGGGATCTCTGAGACCCAGTACTTC. It encodes CASSLTGTGGISETQYF.

The CDR3 protein is CASSSPAQGGYTF. CDR3 nucleotide sequence: TGTGCCAGCAGTTCTCCGGCCCAGGGGGGCTACACCTTC. This chain joins TRBV12-3 or TRBV12-4 and TRBJ1-2, with TRBD1 as a possible D gene (6 bases). This CDR3 has 13 residues. The V end was cut by 4 bases, the J end by 8 bases, with 14 bases between.

CDR3 nucleotide sequence: TGTGCCAGCAGTGGCCGTAGCGGGAGCGGCCCCTACAATGAGCAGTTCTTC. Translating it yields CASSGRSGSGPYNEQFF. J is TRBJ2-1 and V is TRBV25-1; TRBD2 agrees at 9 bases. The CDR3 contains 17 residues. Trimming took 4 bases from V and 2 from J; bases not matched to a gene: 9. Germline CDR1 reads MGHDK; CDR2 reads SYGVNS.

The chain carries TRBV3-1 (or the pseudogene TRBV3-2) and TRBJ2-3; D is perhaps TRBD1 (5 bases). The V end lost 0 bases, the J end lost 2 bases, and 9 bases lay between the germline ends. The CDR3 loop spans 15 amino acids. Germline V CDR1 and CDR2: LGHDT, YNNKEL (reference sequence). This CDR3 is CASSQDDRTTDTQYF. The CDR3 DNA sequence: TGTGCCAGCAGCCAAGATGACAGAACCACAGATACGCAGTATTTT.